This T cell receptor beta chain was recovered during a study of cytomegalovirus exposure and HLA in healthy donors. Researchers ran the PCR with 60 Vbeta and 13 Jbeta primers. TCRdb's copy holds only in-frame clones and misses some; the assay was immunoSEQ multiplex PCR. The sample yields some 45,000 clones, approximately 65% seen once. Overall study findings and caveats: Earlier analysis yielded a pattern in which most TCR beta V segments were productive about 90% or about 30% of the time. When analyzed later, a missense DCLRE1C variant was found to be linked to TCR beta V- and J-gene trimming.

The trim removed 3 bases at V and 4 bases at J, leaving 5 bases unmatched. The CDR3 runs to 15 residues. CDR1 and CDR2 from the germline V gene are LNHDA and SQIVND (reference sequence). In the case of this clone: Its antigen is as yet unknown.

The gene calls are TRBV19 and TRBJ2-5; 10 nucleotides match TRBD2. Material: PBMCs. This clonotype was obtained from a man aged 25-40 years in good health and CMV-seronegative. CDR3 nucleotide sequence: TGTGCCAGTAGTATCACTAGCGGGGTTGGAGAGACCCAGTACTTC. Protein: CASSITSGVGETQYF. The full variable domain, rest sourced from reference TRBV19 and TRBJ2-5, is DGGITQSPKYLFRKEGQNVTLSCEQNLNHDAMYWYRQDPGQGLRLIYYSQIVNDFQKGDIAEGYSVSREKKESFPLTVTSAQKNPTAFYLCASSITSGVGETQYFGPGTRLLVL.